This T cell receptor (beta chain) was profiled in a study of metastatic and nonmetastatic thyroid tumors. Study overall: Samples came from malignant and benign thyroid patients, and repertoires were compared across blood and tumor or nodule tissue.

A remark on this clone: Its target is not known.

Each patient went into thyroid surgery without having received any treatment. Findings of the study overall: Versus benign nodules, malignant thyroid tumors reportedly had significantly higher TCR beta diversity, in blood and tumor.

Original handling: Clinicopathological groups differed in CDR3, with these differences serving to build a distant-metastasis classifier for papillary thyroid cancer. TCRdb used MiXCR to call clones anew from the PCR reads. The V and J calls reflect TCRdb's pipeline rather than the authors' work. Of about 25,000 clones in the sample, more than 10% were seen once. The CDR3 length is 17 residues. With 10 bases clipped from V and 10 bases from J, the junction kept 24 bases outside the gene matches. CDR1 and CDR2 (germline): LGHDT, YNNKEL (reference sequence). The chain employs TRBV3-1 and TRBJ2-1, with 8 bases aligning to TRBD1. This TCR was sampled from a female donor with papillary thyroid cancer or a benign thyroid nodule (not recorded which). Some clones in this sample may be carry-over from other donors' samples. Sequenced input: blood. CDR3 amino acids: CATLVLSGTGRSGEQFF. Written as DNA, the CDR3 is TGTGCCACTCTCGTACTCTCCGGGACAGGACGATCTGGGGAGCAGTTCTTC.